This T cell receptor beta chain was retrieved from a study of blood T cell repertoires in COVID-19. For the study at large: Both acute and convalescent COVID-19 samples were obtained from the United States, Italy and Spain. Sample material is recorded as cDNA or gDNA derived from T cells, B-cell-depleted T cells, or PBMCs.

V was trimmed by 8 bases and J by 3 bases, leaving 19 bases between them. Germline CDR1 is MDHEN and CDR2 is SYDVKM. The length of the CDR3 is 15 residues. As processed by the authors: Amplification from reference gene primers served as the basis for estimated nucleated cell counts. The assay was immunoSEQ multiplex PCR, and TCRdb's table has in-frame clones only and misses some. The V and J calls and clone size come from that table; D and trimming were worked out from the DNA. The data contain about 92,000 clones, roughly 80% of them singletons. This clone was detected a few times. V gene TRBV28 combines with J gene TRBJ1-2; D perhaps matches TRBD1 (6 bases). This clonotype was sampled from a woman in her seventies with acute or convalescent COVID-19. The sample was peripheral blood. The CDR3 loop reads CASFGTTRPDYGYTF. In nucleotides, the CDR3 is TGTGCCAGCTTCGGGACAACTCGGCCCGACTATGGCTACACCTTC.